This TCR beta chain was profiled in a study of cytomegalovirus exposure and HLA in healthy donors. General observations from the study: In an earlier analysis, in some 600 donors, most V segments appeared productive either ~87% or ~30% of the time. Across donors, most TCRs were seen rarely, yet some public ones were widespread.

The PCR contained 60 Vbeta and 13 Jbeta primers. Authors' processing steps: It was a later analysis that counted tens of millions of unique TCR beta chains, of which approximately 9.9 million were shared. Here immunoSEQ multiplex PCR was the method, and the copy in TCRdb shows in-frame clones only, minus some. D and trimming were read from the DNA, whereas the V and J calls and clone size are those reported in that table. The table lists under 200,000 clones, approximately 62% of them singletons. On this clone: Its antigen is unidentified.

Germline trimming cut 7 bases from V and 3 bases from J; bases unmatched to any gene: 5. Germline lookup yields CDR1 LNHDA and CDR2 SQIVND (reference sequence). CDR3 length: 13 amino acids. The clonotype comes from a man aged 50 or older in good health and CMV-seronegative. Sequences were obtained from PBMCs. The chain couples TRBV19 to TRBJ1-2, with 7 bases identical to TRBD1. The DNA for the CDR3 is TGTGCCAGTAATATTGGGACAGACTATGGCTACACCTTC. This encodes CASNIGTDYGYTF.